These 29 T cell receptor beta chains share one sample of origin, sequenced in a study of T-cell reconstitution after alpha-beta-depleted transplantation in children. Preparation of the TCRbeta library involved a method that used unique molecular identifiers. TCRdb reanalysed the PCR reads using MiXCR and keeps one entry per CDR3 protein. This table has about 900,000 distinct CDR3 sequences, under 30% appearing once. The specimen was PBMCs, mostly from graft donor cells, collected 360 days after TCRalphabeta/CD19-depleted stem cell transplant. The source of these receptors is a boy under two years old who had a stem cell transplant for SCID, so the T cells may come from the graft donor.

The CDR3 loop reads CSVVRGGGLNTEAFF. CDR3 nucleotides: TGCAGCGTTGTTAGGGGGGGCGGGCTGAACACTGAAGCTTTCTTT. The chain carries TRBV29-1 and TRBJ1-1, with TRBD1 as a possible D gene (6 bases). CDR3 length equals 15 residues. V lost 4 bases, J lost 0 bases, and 15 bases lay in between. From germline, CDR1 is SQVTM and CDR2 ANQGSEA.

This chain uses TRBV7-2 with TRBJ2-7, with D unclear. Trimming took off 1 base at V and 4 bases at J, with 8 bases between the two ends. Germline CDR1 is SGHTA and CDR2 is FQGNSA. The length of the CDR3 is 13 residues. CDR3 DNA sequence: TGTGCCAGCAGCTTAGACCCATTATACGAGCAGTACTTC. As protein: CASSLDPLYEQYF.

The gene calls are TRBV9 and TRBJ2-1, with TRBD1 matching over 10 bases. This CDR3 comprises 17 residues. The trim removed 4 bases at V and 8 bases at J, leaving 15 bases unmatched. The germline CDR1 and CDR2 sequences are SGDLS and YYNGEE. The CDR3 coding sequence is TGTGCCAGCAGCACTGCGTCCTGGACAGGGGGGTACTATGAGCAGTTCTTC. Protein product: CASSTASWTGGYYEQFF.

The CDR3 nucleotides are TGTGCCAGCAGCATCTTGAGCCGGGACAATGAGCAGTTCTTC. Its translation: CASSILSRDNEQFF. The chain joins TRBV9 to TRBJ2-1, with D hard to call. CDR1 and CDR2 (germline): SGDLS, YYNGEE. This CDR3 is 14 amino acids long. Trimming removed 4 bases at V and 5 bases at J, with 13 bases between. The complete variable domain, with remaining parts taken from reference TRBV9 and TRBJ2-1, reads DSGVTQTPKHLITATGQRVTLRCSPRSGDLSVYWYQQSLDQGLQFLIQYYNGEERAKGNILERFSAQQFPDLHSELNLSSLELGDSALYFCASSILSRDNEQFFGPGTRLTVL.

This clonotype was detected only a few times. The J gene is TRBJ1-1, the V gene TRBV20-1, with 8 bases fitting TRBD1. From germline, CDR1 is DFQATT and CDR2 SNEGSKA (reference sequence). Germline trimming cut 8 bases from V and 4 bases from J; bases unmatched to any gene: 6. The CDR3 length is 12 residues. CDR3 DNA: TGCAGTCCTAACAGGGGGGCCACTGAAGCTTTCTTT. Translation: CSPNRGATEAFF.

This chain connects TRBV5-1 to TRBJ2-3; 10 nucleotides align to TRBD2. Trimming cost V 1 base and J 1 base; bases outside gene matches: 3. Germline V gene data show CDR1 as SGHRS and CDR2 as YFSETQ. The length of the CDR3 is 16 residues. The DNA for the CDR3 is TGCGCCAGCAGCTTGATAGCGGGGGGCCGCACAGATACGCAGTATTTT. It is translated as CASSLIAGGRTDTQYF.

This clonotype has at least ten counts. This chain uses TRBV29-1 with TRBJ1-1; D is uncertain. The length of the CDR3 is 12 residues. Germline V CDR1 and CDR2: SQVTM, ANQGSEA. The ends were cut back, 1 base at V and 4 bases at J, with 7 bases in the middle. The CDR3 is CSVEGRATEAFF. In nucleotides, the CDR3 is TGCAGCGTTGAAGGGAGGGCCACTGAAGCTTTCTTT.

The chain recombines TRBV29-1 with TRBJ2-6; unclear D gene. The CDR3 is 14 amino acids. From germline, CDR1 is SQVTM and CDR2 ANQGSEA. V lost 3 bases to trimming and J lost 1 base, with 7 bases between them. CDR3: CSVDDGSGANVLTF. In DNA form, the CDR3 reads TGCAGCGTTGATGATGGATCTGGGGCCAACGTCCTGACTTTC.

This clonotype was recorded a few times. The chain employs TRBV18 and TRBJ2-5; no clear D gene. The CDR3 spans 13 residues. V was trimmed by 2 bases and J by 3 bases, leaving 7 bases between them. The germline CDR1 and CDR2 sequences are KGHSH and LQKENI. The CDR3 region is CASSPGMEETQYF. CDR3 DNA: TGTGCCAGCTCACCAGGGATGGAAGAGACCCAGTACTTC.

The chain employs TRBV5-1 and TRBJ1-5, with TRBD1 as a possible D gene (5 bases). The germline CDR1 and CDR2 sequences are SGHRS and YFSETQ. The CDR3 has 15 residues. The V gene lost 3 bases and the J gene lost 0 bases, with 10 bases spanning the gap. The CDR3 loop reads CASSSGGNSNQPQHF. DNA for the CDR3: TGCGCCAGCAGCTCGGGGGGAAATAGCAATCAGCCCCAGCATTTT.

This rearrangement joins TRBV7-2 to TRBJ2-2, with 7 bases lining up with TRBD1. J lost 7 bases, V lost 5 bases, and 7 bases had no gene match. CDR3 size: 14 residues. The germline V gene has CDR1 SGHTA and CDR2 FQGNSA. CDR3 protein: CASSTPDRVGELFF. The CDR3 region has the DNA TGTGCCAGCAGCACGCCAGACAGGGTCGGGGAGCTGTTTTTT.

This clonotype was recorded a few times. CDR3 DNA: TGTGCCAGCAGCGTAGACGGGGATTCCACAGATACGCAGTATTTT. Translation: CASSVDGDSTDTQYF. This chain connects TRBV9 to TRBJ2-3; a weak D match, TRBD2 (5 bases). The V end was cut by 0 bases, the J end by 2 bases, with 10 bases between. The germline CDR1 and CDR2 sequences are SGDLS and YYNGEE. The length of the CDR3 is 15 residues. The variable domain in full, with the rest retrieved from reference TRBV9 and TRBJ2-3, is DSGVTQTPKHLITATGQRVTLRCSPRSGDLSVYWYQQSLDQGLQFLIQYYNGEERAKGNILERFSAQQFPDLHSELNLSSLELGDSALYFCASSVDGDSTDTQYFGPGTRLTVL.

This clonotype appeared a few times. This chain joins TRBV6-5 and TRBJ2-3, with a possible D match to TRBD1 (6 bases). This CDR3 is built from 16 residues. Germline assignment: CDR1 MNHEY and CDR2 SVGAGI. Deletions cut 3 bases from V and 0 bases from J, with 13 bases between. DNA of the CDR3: TGTGCCAGCAGTTATAGTGTAGGACAGAGCACAGATACGCAGTATTTT. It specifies CASSYSVGQSTDTQYF.

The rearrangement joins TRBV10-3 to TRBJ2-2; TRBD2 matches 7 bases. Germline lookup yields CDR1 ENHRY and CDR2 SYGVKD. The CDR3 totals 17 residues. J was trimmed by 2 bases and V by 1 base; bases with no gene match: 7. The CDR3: CAISEFASGFNTGELFF. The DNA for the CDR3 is TGTGCCATCAGTGAGTTCGCTAGCGGATTTAACACCGGGGAGCTGTTTTTT.

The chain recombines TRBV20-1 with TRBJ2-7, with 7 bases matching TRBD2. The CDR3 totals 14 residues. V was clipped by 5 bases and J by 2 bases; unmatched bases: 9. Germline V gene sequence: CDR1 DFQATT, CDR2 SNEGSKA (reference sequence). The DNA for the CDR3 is TGCAGTGCTGACGGGGGGACCGCCCCCTACGAGCAGTACTTC. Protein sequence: CSADGGTAPYEQYF.

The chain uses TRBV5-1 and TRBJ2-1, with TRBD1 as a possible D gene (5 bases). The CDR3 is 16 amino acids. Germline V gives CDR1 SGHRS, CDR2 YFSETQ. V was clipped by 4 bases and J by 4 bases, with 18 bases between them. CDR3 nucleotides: TGCGCCAGCAGCCCTGGGTTAGGCAGGGTTTACAATGAGCAGTTCTTC. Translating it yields CASSPGLGRVYNEQFF.

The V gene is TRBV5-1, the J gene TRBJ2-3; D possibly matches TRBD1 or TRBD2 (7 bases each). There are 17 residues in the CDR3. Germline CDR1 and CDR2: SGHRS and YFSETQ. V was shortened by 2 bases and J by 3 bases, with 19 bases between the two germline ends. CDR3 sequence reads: CASSFPRGGFITDTQYF. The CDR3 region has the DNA TGCGCCAGCAGCTTCCCCAGGGGGGGCTTCATAACAGATACGCAGTATTTT.

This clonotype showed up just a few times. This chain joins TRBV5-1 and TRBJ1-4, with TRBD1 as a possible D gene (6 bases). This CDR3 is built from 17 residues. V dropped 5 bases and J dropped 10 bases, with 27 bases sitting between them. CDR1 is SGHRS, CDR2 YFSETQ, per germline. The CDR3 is CASRYDRSGPRVGKLFF. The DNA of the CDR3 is TGCGCCAGCAGATACGACAGGTCCGGACCGAGGGTCGGAAAACTGTTTTTT.

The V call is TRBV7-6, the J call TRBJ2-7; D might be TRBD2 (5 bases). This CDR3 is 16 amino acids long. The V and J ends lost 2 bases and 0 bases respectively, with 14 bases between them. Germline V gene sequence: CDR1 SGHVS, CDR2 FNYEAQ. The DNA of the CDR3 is TGTGCCAGCAGCTTATGGCGGCAGCGGAACTCCTACGAGCAGTACTTC. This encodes CASSLWRQRNSYEQYF.

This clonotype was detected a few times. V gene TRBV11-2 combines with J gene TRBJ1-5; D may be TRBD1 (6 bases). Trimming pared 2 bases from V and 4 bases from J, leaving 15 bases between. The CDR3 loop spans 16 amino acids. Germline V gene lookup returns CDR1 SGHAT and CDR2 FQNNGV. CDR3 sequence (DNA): TGTGCCAGCAGCTTAAATAAGGGGGGCCCAAATCAGCCCCAGCATTTT. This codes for CASSLNKGGPNQPQHF.

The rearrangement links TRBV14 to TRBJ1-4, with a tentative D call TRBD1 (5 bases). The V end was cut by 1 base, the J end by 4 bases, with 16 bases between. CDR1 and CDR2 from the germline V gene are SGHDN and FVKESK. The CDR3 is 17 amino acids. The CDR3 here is CASSQVGRDGYNEKLFF. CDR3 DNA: TGTGCCAGCAGCCAAGTTGGACGGGACGGCTATAATGAAAAACTGTTTTTT.

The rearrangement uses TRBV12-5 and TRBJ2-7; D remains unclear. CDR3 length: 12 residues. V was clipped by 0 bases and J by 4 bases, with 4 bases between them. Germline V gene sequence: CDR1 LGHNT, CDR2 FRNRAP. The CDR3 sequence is CASGLVLYEQYF. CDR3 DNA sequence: TGTGCTAGTGGTTTGGTCCTATACGAGCAGTACTTC.

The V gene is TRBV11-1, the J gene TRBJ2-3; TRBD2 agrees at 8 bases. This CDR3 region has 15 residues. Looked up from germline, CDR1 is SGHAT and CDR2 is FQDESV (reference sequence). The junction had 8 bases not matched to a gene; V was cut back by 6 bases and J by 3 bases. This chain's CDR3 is CASRLPGLETDTQYF. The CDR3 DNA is TGTGCCAGCAGACTCCCGGGACTAGAGACAGATACGCAGTATTTT.

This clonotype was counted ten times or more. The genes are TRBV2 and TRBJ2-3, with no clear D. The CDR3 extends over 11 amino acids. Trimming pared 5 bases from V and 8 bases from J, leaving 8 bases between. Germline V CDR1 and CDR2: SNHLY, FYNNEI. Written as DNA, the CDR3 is TGTGCCAGCAGTTCGGGCGGTACGCAGTATTTT. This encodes CASSSGGTQYF. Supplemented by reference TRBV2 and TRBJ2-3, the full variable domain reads EPEVTQTPSHQVTQMGQEVILRCVPISNHLYFYWYRQILGQKVEFLVSFYNNEISEKSEIFDDQFSVERPDGSNFTLKIRSTKLEDSAMYFCASSSGGTQYFGPGTRLTVL.

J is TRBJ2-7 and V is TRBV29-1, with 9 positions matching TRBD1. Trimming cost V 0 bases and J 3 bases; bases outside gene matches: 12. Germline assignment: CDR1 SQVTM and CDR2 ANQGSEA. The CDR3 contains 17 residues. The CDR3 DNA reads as TGCAGCGTTGAAGATCGCGTACCGGGACAGGGTCACTACGAGCAGTACTTC. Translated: CSVEDRVPGQGHYEQYF.

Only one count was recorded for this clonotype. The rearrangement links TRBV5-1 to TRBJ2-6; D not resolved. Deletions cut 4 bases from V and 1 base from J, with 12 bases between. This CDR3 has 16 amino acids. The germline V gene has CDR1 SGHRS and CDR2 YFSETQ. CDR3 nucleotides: TGCGCCAGCAGCCTGGCGGAAACTTCTGGGGCCAACGTCCTGACTTTC. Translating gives CASSLAETSGANVLTF. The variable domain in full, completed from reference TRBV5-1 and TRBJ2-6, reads KAGVTQTPRYLIKTRGQQVTLSCSPISGHRSVSWYQQTPGQGLQFLFEYFSETQRNKGNFPGRFSGRQFSNSRSEMNVSTLELGDSALYLCASSLAETSGANVLTFGAGSRLTVL.

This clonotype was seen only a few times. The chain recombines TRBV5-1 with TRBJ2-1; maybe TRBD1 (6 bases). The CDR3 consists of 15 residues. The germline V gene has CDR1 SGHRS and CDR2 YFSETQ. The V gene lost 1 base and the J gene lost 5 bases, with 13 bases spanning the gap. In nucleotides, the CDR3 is TGCGCCAGCAGCTTGACCGGGACACCAAACAATGAGCAGTTCTTC. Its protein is CASSLTGTPNNEQFF.

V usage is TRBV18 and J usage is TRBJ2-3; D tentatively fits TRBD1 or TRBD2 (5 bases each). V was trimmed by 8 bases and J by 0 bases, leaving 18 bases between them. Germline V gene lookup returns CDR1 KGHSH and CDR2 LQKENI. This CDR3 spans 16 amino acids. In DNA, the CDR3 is TGTGCCAGCCCTGTAGAAAGAGGGGCTAGCACAGATACGCAGTATTTT. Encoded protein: CASPVERGASTDTQYF.

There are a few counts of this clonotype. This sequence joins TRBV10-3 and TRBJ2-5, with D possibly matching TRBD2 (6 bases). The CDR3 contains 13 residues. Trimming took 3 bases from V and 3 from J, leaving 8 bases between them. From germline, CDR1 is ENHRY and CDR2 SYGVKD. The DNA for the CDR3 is TGTGCCATCAGTGATAAGCGGGAAGAGACCCAGTACTTC. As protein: CAISDKREETQYF.